The 12 T cell receptor beta chains below were found in one sample sequenced in a study of cytomegalovirus exposure and HLA in healthy donors. The PCR contained 60 Vbeta and 13 Jbeta primers. TCRdb's copy holds only in-frame clones and misses some; the assay was immunoSEQ multiplex PCR. The data show 95,000 to 150,000 clones, around 75% seen once. Specimen: PBMCs. All receptors derive from a young man in good health and CMV-seronegative.

This clone was found a few times. The chain employs TRBV7-2 and TRBJ2-5; perhaps TRBD2 as D (5 bases). Trimming stripped 4 bases from V and 4 bases from J, with 19 bases between. Germline CDR1 reads SGHTA; CDR2 reads FQGNSA. This CDR3 has 16 amino acids. CDR3 region: CASSSRGISMGETQYF. The CDR3, as DNA: TGTGCCAGCAGCTCCCGGGGAATATCCATGGGAGAGACCCAGTACTTC.

V gene TRBV10-3 combines with J gene TRBJ2-7; 10 nucleotides agree with TRBD1. This CDR3 has 15 amino acids. Trimming took 0 bases from V and 6 from J; bases not matched to a gene: 5. Germline CDR1 reads ENHRY; CDR2 reads SYGVKD. The CDR3 sequence: CAISESRQGAGEQYF. The CDR3 nucleotides are TGTGCCATCAGTGAGTCGAGACAGGGGGCGGGCGAGCAGTACTTC.

The J gene is TRBJ2-5, the V gene TRBV5-1; 7 bases match TRBD2. The CDR3 sequence is 15 residues long. Germline CDR1 SGHRS, CDR2 YFSETQ. Germline trimming cut 3 bases from V and 1 base from J; bases unmatched to any gene: 6. The CDR3 region is CASSSLAEIQETQYF. For the CDR3, the DNA is TGCGCCAGCAGCTCCCTAGCGGAGATCCAAGAGACCCAGTACTTC.

This clone was seen once. The chain has TRBV19 and TRBJ2-2; perhaps TRBD1 as D (8 bases). The CDR3 sequence is 16 residues long. CDR1 and CDR2 (germline): LNHDA, SQIVND (reference sequence). Deletions cut 6 bases from V and 0 bases from J, with 14 bases between. The CDR3 region is CASRQGGNPNTGELFF. As DNA, the CDR3 is TGTGCCAGTAGACAGGGGGGGAACCCGAACACCGGGGAGCTGTTTTTT.

The count of this clone is one. The rearrangement joins TRBV11-2 to TRBJ1-4, with 10 bases aligning to TRBD1. CDR3 length: 14 amino acids. V lost 3 bases and J lost 7; bases outside the gene matches: 2. Germline V gene sequence: CDR1 SGHAT, CDR2 FQNNGV. The CDR3 sequence is CASSFGTGVEKLFF. The CDR3 DNA reads TGTGCCAGCAGCTTTGGGACAGGGGTTGAAAAACTGTTTTTT.

The chain joins TRBV11-2 to TRBJ2-7; perhaps TRBD1 as D (5 bases). The ends were cut back, 0 bases at V and 2 bases at J, with 8 bases in the middle. This CDR3 spans 14 amino acids. Per germline, CDR1 SGHAT and CDR2 FQNNGV. CDR3 in DNA: TGTGCCAGCAGCTTAGATAGGGGCCCCTACGAGCAGTACTTC. Residues: CASSLDRGPYEQYF.

This clone was detected only once. J is TRBJ2-1 and V is TRBV7-9; 7 nucleotides match TRBD2. The CDR3 runs 17 residues. J was trimmed by 1 base and V by 3 bases; bases with no gene match: 9. The germline V gene has CDR1 SEHNR and CDR2 FQNEAQ (reference sequence). The CDR3 nucleotides read TGTGCCAGCAGCTTTAGCGCTAGCGGAGGTTCCTACAATGAGCAGTTCTTC. The encoded protein is CASSFSASGGSYNEQFF.

The chain has TRBV5-6 and TRBJ2-2; possibly TRBD1 for D (6 bases). Germline V gives CDR1 SGHDT, CDR2 YYEEEE. The CDR3 totals 15 residues. V lost 0 bases, J lost 5 bases, and 11 bases lay in between. CDR3 in DNA: TGTGCCAGCAGCTTGGCCCCAACAGGGACCGGGGAGCTGTTTTTT. Its translation is CASSLAPTGTGELFF.

This CDR3 reads CASSQDPRRTGSDMDSPLHF. DNA of the CDR3: TGCGCCAGCAGCCAAGATCCCCGACGGACAGGCTCCGATATGGATTCACCCCTCCACTTT. This rearrangement joins TRBV4-1 to TRBJ1-6; 7 nucleotides match TRBD1. Trimming cost V 0 bases and J 8 bases; bases outside gene matches: 19. From germline, CDR1 is MGHRA and CDR2 YSYEKL. This CDR3 region has 20 residues.

This sequence joins TRBV4-1 and TRBJ2-3, with 9 positions matching TRBD2. Looked up from germline, CDR1 is MGHRA and CDR2 is YSYEKL. V dropped 4 bases and J dropped 5; count of bases not matched to a gene: 7. This CDR3 contains 15 residues. The CDR3 DNA reads as TGCGCCAGCAGCCGGGGGACTAGCACGCTAGATACGCAGTATTTT. It translates to CASSRGTSTLDTQYF.

This clone appeared a single time. CDR3 residues: CASSFSTLYTDTQYF. The CDR3 bases are TGTGCCAGCAGTTTCTCGACACTTTACACAGATACGCAGTATTTT. J is TRBJ2-3 and V is TRBV27; D is undetermined. From germline, CDR1 is MNHEY and CDR2 SMNVEV (reference sequence). The CDR3 has 15 amino acids. Deletions cut 3 bases from V and 2 bases from J, with 12 bases between.

As regards this clone: This specimen includes other DNA sequences encoding the same CDR3. The rearrangement uses TRBV18 and TRBJ1-5, with 8 bases that match TRBD1. This CDR3 is 16 amino acids long. Unmatched junction bases numbered 3, after V lost 2 bases and J lost 0 bases. Germline CDR1 is KGHSH and CDR2 is LQKENI. CDR3: CASSPTTGGSNQPQHF. The CDR3 nucleotides are TGTGCCAGCTCACCAACCACAGGGGGTAGCAATCAGCCCCAGCATTTT.